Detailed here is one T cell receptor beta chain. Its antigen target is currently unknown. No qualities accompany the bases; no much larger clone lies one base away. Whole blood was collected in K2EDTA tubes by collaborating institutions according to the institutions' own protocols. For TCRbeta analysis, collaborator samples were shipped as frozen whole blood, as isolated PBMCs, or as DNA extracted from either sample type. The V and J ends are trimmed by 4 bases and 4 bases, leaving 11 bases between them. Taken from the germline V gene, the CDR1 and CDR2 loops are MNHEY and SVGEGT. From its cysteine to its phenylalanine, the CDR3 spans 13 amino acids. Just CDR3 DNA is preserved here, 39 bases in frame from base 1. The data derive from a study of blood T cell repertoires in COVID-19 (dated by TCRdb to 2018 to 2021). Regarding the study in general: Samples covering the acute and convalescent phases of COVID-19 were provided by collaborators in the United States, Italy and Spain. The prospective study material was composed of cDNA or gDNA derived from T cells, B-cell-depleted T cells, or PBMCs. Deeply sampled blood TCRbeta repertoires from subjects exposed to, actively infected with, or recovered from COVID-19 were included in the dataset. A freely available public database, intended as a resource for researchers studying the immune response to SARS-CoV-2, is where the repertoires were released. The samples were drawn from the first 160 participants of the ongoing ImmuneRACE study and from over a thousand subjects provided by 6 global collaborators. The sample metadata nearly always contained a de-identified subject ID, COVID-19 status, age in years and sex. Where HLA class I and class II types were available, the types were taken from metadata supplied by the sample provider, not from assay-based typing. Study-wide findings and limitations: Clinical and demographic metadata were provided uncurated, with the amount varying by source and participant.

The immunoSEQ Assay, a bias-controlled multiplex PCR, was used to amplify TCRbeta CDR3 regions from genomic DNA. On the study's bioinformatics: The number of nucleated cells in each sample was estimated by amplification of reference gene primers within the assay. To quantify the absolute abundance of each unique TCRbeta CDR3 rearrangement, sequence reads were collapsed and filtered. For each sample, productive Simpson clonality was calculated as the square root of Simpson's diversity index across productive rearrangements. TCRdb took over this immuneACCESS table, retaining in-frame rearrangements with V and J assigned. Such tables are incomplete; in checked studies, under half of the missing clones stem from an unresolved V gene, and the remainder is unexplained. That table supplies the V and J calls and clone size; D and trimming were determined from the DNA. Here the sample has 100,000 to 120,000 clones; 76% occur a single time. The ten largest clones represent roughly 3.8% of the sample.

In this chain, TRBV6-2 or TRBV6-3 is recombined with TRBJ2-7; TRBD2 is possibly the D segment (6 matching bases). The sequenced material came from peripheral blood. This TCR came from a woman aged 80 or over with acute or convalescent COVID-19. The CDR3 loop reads CASSWAGLYEQYF. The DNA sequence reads TGTGCCAGCAGTTGGGCCGGACTATACGAGCAGTACTTC.